The 5 T cell receptor beta chains presented below share a single source sample, sequenced in a study of T cell responses to AZD1222 COVID-19 vaccine listed by TCRdb under 2021. Library preparation employed the immunoSEQ multiplex PCR assay. TCRdb holds this immuneACCESS table with in-frame rearrangements only. Some clones are missing; in checked studies, unresolved V genes explain under half, and the rest has no known cause. This sample holds 40,000 or so clones; over 70% were observed only once. 18% of the sample is held by the ten biggest clonotypes. The time point label, as the study defines it: about 28 days (+/-7) after the second vaccine dose. Here the sequenced sample was peripheral blood, taken 28 days after the second AZD1222 dose. The receptors shown here come from an adult who received the AZD1222 COVID-19 vaccine.

This CDR3 is CASSKQGAQGQPQHF. Here the CDR3 DNA reads TGTGCCAGCAGCAAACAGGGGGCGCAGGGTCAGCCCCAGCATTTT. The chain uses TRBV2 and TRBJ1-5; 9 nucleotides match TRBD1. Per germline, CDR1 SNHLY and CDR2 FYNNEI. The CDR3 is made up of 15 amino acids. Losses at the gene ends were 6 bases for V and 6 bases for J; bases not matched to a gene: 9.

This chain links TRBV11-2 with TRBJ1-6, with D unclear. This CDR3 is built from 12 residues. Trimming left V 6 bases short and J 15 bases short, with 15 bases between. CDR1 and CDR2 (germline): SGHAT, FQNNGV. The chain's CDR3 is CASSHEIKLLHF. DNA of the CDR3: TGTGCCAGCAGTCATGAGATTAAGCTCCTCCACTTT.

This chain links TRBV11-2 with TRBJ1-2; possibly TRBD1 for D (6 bases). V was clipped by 5 bases and J by 4 bases, with 17 bases between them. Germline CDR1 reads SGHAT; CDR2 reads FQNNGV. The CDR3 spans 15 residues. This CDR3 reads CASSPWGAGGYGYTF. The CDR3 region has the DNA TGTGCCAGCAGCCCCTGGGGGGCTGGTGGCTATGGCTACACCTTC.

Written as DNA, the CDR3 is TGCGCCAGCAGCTTGGGAGGGCTAGGCAGTCCTAACTATGGCTACACCTTC. Translation: CASSLGGLGSPNYGYTF. The gene calls are TRBV5-1 and TRBJ1-2; D is unclear. Germline-derived CDR1 and CDR2 are SGHRS and YFSETQ. Trimming removed 0 bases at V and 0 bases at J, with 15 bases between. The CDR3 runs to 17 residues.

This clone was observed once. The chain combines TRBV3-1 (or the pseudogene TRBV3-2) with TRBJ1-6, with D uncertain. The germline V and J ends were trimmed by 1 base and 7 bases, with 11 bases remaining between them. CDR3 length equals 15 residues. Germline CDR1 and CDR2: LGHDT and YNNKEL (reference sequence). The CDR3 sequence is CASSQAMPANSPLHF. Here the CDR3 DNA reads TGTGCCAGCAGCCAAGCAATGCCAGCGAATTCACCCCTCCACTTT.